The 18 T cell receptor beta chains in this list originate from one sample, sequenced in a study of T-cell memory formation after mild COVID-19. TCRdb independently ran MiXCR on the 5' RACE reads; one entry per CDR3 protein. The sample has roughly 200,000 distinct CDR3 sequences; more than 15% are singletons. Sequencing was performed on PBMCs or a T cell subset sorted from them (not recorded which). The source is an adult woman who had mild COVID-19 (a few samples of this study predate the infection). Cell type and time point are not known.

This clonotype appeared a few times. The chain is built from TRBV4-2 and TRBJ2-7, with D perhaps matching TRBD2 (7 bases). Trimming removed 4 bases from V and 4 bases from J, with 17 bases in between. Per the germline V gene, CDR1 is LGHNA and CDR2 is YNFKEQ. CDR3 size: 15 residues. CDR3 in amino acids: CASSLGRGLGYEQYF. CDR3 coding DNA: TGTGCCAGCAGCCTGGGGCGGGGGCTGGGGTACGAGCAGTACTTC.

This clonotype was observed a handful of times. J is TRBJ1-1 and V is TRBV6-5; D is possibly TRBD1 (5 bases). CDR1 and CDR2 from the germline V gene are MNHEY and SVGAGI. This CDR3 spans 16 amino acids. V gave up 5 bases and J gave up 4 bases, with 20 bases separating them. CDR3 DNA sequence: TGTGCCAGCAGTAGAACCCCCAGGGCGGGGTCCACTGAAGCTTTCTTT. It codes for CASSRTPRAGSTEAFF.

The genes are TRBV12-3 or TRBV12-4 and TRBJ1-2, with 9 bases identical to TRBD1. The J segment lost 7 bases and the V segment lost 5 bases, leaving 11 bases of the junction unmatched. The CDR3 is 15 amino acids. The CDR3 DNA reads as TGTGCCAGCAGTCACCCACAGGGGGCCGGGGGTGGCTACACCTTC. Its translation is CASSHPQGAGGGYTF.

This clonotype was seen only once. The chain combines TRBV20-1 with TRBJ1-1; D is possibly TRBD1 (6 bases). Germline-derived CDR1 and CDR2 are DFQATT and SNEGSKA (reference sequence). Deletions cut 7 bases from V and 0 bases from J, with 15 bases between. The CDR3 extends over 14 amino acids. Here the CDR3 DNA reads TGCAGTGTTACCACAGGGAGTTTGAACACTGAAGCTTTCTTT. It codes for CSVTTGSLNTEAFF.

This clonotype was seen a few times. The chain carries TRBV11-2 and TRBJ2-7; D is undetermined. The CDR3 is made up of 13 amino acids. Trimming left V 3 bases short and J 3 bases short, with 9 bases between. Germline V gene lookup returns CDR1 SGHAT and CDR2 FQNNGV. CDR3 protein: CASSFSGVYEQYF. CDR3 in DNA: TGTGCCAGCAGCTTTTCGGGTGTCTACGAGCAGTACTTC.

V gene TRBV4-1 combines with J gene TRBJ2-5; D not certain. Germline CDR1 MGHRA, CDR2 YSYEKL. The V and J ends lost 3 bases and 7 bases respectively, with 9 bases between them. This CDR3 is 12 amino acids long. CDR3 loop: CASSQVAGTQYF. The CDR3 nucleotides are TGCGCCAGCAGCCAGGTAGCAGGGACCCAGTACTTC.

The table lists this clonotype with a few counts. The J gene is TRBJ2-4, the V gene TRBV20-1; TRBD1 matches 9 bases. Germline CDR1 DFQATT, CDR2 SNEGSKA (reference sequence). The CDR3 sequence is 12 residues long. The ends lost 6 bases at V and 9 bases at J; junction bases unmatched: 6. The CDR3 DNA reads as TGCAGTGCCGGGACAGGGTACGGCATTCAGTACTTC. It specifies CSAGTGYGIQYF.

J is TRBJ2-1 and V is TRBV6-5, with TRBD2 matching 8 bases. The V segment lost 4 bases and the J segment 3 bases; nucleotides outside the gene matches: 11. This CDR3 is built from 17 residues. CDR1 is MNHEY, CDR2 SVGAGI, per germline. The CDR3 loop reads CASSSISGTSSYNEQFF. In DNA form, the CDR3 reads TGTGCCAGCAGTTCGATATCCGGGACTAGTAGCTACAATGAGCAGTTCTTC.

The rearrangement uses TRBV7-2 and TRBJ2-1, with 7 bases fitting TRBD2. From germline, CDR1 is SGHTA and CDR2 FQGNSA. The junction had 9 bases not matched to a gene; V was cut back by 5 bases and J by 8 bases. The CDR3 covers 14 residues. The CDR3 DNA follows: TGTGCCAGCAGCCTCCGGACTAGAAGCCATGAGCAGTTCTTC. Translated: CASSLRTRSHEQFF.

This clonotype came up a few times. The chain employs TRBV7-2 and TRBJ1-6; TRBD1 aligns across 9 bases. This CDR3 region has 15 residues. V lost 3 bases, J lost 9 bases, and 6 bases stayed unmatched. CDR1 SGHTA and CDR2 FQGNSA come from the germline V gene. CDR3 loop: CASSLGDRVVSPLHF. For the CDR3, the DNA is TGTGCCAGCAGCTTGGGGGACAGGGTTGTTTCACCCCTCCACTTT.

The rearrangement uses TRBV10-3 and TRBJ2-7; D remains ambiguous. This CDR3 spans 12 amino acids. Trimming removed 6 bases at V and 6 bases at J, with 12 bases between. Germline CDR1 is ENHRY and CDR2 is SYGVKD. CDR3 loop: CAISLKGSEQYF. The CDR3 nucleotides read TGTGCCATCAGCCTAAAGGGATCCGAGCAGTACTTC.

This sequence joins TRBV7-9 and TRBJ2-7; D perhaps matches TRBD1 (7 bases). This CDR3 comprises 16 residues. The V end was cut by 6 bases, the J end by 7 bases, with 25 bases between. Per germline, CDR1 SEHNR and CDR2 FQNEAQ (reference sequence). CDR3 sequence reads: CASSSGVGDRDSEQYF. CDR3 DNA sequence: TGTGCCAGCAGTTCGGGGGTTGGAGACAGGGATTCGGAGCAGTACTTC.

The chain joins TRBV5-1 to TRBJ2-1, with 8 bases lining up with TRBD1. Germline V gives CDR1 SGHRS, CDR2 YFSETQ. The CDR3 length is 16 residues. V lost 3 bases to trimming and J lost 9 bases; unmatched junction nucleotides: 14. The CDR3 spells CASSSFGGTGTSEQFF. In DNA, the CDR3 is TGCGCCAGCAGCTCGTTCGGCGGGACAGGTACAAGTGAGCAGTTCTTC.

This clonotype has just a few counts. The chain joins TRBV12-3 or TRBV12-4 to TRBJ2-5, with unresolved D. This CDR3 has 15 residues. V gave up 3 bases and J gave up 4 bases, with 15 bases separating them. CDR3 sequence reads: CASSFLGAPGETQYF. The CDR3 region has the DNA TGTGCCAGCAGTTTCCTAGGAGCCCCCGGAGAGACCCAGTACTTC.

This chain connects TRBV7-9 to TRBJ2-1; 13 bases align to TRBD2. Germline values: CDR1 SEHNR, CDR2 FQNEAQ (reference sequence). After removal of 3 bases from V and 8 bases from J, the junction contained 4 bases not matched to a gene. The CDR3 is made up of 15 amino acids. CDR3 bases: TGTGCCAGCAGCTTGACTAGCGGGAGGTTCGATGAGCAGTTCTTC. Translated, it gives CASSLTSGRFDEQFF.

This clonotype was counted many times. The J gene is TRBJ2-1, the V gene TRBV7-6, with TRBD2 matching over 8 bases. V trimming: 1 base; J trimming: 7 bases; junction bases outside the gene matches: 15. This CDR3 is 18 amino acids long. CDR1 and CDR2 (germline): SGHVS, FNYEAQ. The CDR3, as DNA: TGTGCCAGCAGCTTAGGTTACAAGCGGGAGAGGCGTCCAAATGAGCAGTTCTTC. Translating it yields CASSLGYKRERRPNEQFF.

In this sample, this clonotype turned up a few times. The chain has TRBV24-1 and TRBJ1-6; D gene uncertain. Germline assignment: CDR1 KGHDR and CDR2 SFDVKD. V was cut by 8 bases and J by 8 bases, with 12 bases left in between. This CDR3 spans 13 amino acids. CDR3 in amino acids: CATMAGLDSPLHF. In DNA, the CDR3 is TGTGCCACCATGGCAGGCCTCGATTCACCCCTCCACTTT.

This clonotype showed up just a few times. This chain connects TRBV24-1 to TRBJ1-2, with unresolved D. The CDR3 spans 15 residues. V shed 2 bases and J shed 11 bases, with 20 bases lying between them. Germline values: CDR1 KGHDR, CDR2 SFDVKD. CDR3 nucleotide sequence: TGTGCCACCAGTGATTCATGGAGGCAGCCTGAAGGGTACACCTTC. Protein sequence: CATSDSWRQPEGYTF.